Sequencing of this TCR beta chain was carried out in a study of blood T cell repertoires in COVID-19. Study information: The United States, Italy and Spain provided the acute and convalescent COVID-19 samples. T cells, B-cell-depleted T cells, or PBMCs supplied cDNA or gDNA.

The germline V gene encodes CDR1 ENHRY and CDR2 SYGVKD. The length of the CDR3 is 15 residues. J gave up 4 bases and V 2 bases, and 4 bases lay outside the gene matches. Authors' methods: It was from reference gene primer amplification that nucleated cell counts were estimated. The table came from immunoSEQ multiplex PCR; TCRdb's copy has only in-frame clones and leaves some out. From that table come the V and J calls and clone size; the DNA was used to work out D and trimming. The table includes approximately 71,000 clones, less than 80% detected once. The sequence was collected from a man aged 60 to 75 with active or convalescent COVID-19. The sequencing sample was made of peripheral blood. This sequence joins TRBV10-3 and TRBJ1-3, with 8 bases fitting TRBD1. CDR3 in DNA: TGTGCCATCAGTGAGGGACAGGGTACGGGAAACACCATATATTTT. This gives the protein CAISEGQGTGNTIYF.